The TCR beta chain described here comes from a study of blood T cell repertoires in COVID-19. Across the study: T cells, B-cell-depleted T cells, or PBMCs provided the cDNA or gDNA that served as material.

Study processing details: Estimation of nucleated cell counts relied on the amplification of reference gene primers. The protocol was immunoSEQ multiplex PCR, while the TCRdb copy is restricted to in-frame clones and leaves out a portion. V and J calls and clone size follow that table, whereas D and trimming were derived from the DNA. Of 81,000 or so clones in the sample, roughly 86% were seen once. Germline V gene sequence: CDR1 LGHDT, CDR2 YNNKEL (reference sequence). The CDR3 has 17 residues. Trimming at V came to 3 bases and at J to 0 bases, leaving 8 bases not matched to a gene. This clone has just one count.

The receptor's source is a man in his forties or fifties with active COVID-19. The J gene is TRBJ1-3, the V gene TRBV3-1 (or the pseudogene TRBV3-2), with TRBD1 matching over 7 bases. Sequenced sample: peripheral blood. The CDR3 region has the DNA TGTGCCAGCAGCCACTGGGGACAGAAAACCTCTGGAAACACCATATATTTT. It specifies CASSHWGQKTSGNTIYF.